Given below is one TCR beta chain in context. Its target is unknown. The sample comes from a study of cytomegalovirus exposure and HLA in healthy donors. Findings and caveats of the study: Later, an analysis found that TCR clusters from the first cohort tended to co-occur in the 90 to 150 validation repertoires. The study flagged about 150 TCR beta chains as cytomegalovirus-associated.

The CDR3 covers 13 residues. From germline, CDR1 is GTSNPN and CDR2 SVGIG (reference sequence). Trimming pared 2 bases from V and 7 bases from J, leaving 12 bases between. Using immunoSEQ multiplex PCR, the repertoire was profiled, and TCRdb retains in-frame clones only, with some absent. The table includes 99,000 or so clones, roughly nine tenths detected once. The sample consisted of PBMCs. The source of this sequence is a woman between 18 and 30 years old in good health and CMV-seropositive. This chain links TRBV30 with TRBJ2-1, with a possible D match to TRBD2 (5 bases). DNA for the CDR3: TGTGCCTGGAGTCTCTGGACGGGGAATGAGCAGTTCTTC. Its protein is CAWSLWTGNEQFF. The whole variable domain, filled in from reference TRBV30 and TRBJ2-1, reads SQTIHQWPATLVQPVGSPLSLECTVEGTSNPNLYWYRQAAGRGLQLLFYSVGIGQISSEVPQNLSASRPQDRQFILSSKKLLLSDSGFYLCAWSLWTGNEQFFGPGTRLTVL.